This T cell receptor (beta chain) was sequenced in a study of cytomegalovirus exposure and HLA in healthy donors. Overall study findings and caveats: Apart from CMV serostatus, no immune exposure information was available. Later analysis suggested most CMV-associated TCR beta chains were HLA-restricted.

About this clone: Its antigen is unknown.

PCR was performed using 60 Vbeta and 13 Jbeta primers. As originally analysed: In a later analysis, tens of millions of unique TCR beta chains included roughly 11 million shared by two or more donors. Clones were sequenced by immunoSEQ multiplex PCR, and TCRdb holds only the in-frame ones, with some missing. V and J calls and clone size are copied from that table; D and trimming were computed from the DNA. This table holds about 140,000 clones, 82% found once. Donors were nominally healthy when sampled, though unrecorded immune exposures were likely. In germline, CDR1 is SGHRS, CDR2 YFSETQ. CDR3 size: 14 residues. Trimming removed 2 bases from V and 7 bases from J; junction bases left unmatched: 2.

The source is a man younger than 35 in good health and CMV-seropositive. Source material: PBMCs. The genes are TRBV5-1 and TRBJ2-2; 10 bases align to TRBD2. CDR3 DNA: TGCGCCAGCAGCTTAGGACTAGCGGACGGGGAGCTGTTTTTT. Translating gives CASSLGLADGELFF.